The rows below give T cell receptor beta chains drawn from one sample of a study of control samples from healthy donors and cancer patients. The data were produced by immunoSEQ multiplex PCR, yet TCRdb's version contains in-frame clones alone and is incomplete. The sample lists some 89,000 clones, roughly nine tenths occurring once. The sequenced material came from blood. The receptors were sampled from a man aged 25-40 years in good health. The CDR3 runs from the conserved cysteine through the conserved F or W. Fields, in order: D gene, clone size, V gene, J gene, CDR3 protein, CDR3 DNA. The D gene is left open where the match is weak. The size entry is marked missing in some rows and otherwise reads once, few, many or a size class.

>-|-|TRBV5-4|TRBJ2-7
CASSLGPLATYEQYF
TGTGCCAGCAGTCTGGGGCCCCTAGCCACCTACGAGCAGTACTTC
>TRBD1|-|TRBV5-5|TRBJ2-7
CASSNGQGGAEQYF
TGTGCCAGCAGCAACGGACAGGGGGGTGCAGAGCAGTACTTC
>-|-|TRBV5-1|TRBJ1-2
CASSLGTGYGYTF
TGCGCCAGCAGCTTGGGAACAGGCTATGGCTACACCTTC
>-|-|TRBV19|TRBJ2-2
CASSIVPFTGELFF
TGTGCCAGTAGTATAGTCCCGTTCACCGGGGAGCTGTTTTTT
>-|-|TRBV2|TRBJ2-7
CASKPSVTSYEQYF
TGTGCCAGCAAACCTAGCGTAACCTCCTACGAGCAGTACTTC
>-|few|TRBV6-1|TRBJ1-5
CASSEAATGPGINQPQHF
TGTGCCAGCAGTGAAGCTGCGACGGGGCCCGGAATCAATCAGCCCCAGCATTTT
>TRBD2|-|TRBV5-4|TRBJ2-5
CASSSGGTGPTETQYF
TGTGCCAGCAGCTCGGGAGGTACAGGTCCGACCGAGACCCAGTACTTC
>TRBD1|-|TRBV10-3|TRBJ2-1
CAISEPGQGSSPNKDEQFF
TGTGCCATCAGTGAGCCGGGACAGGGATCCTCCCCCAACAAAGATGAGCAGTTCTTC
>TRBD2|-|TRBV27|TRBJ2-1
CASSLRASGGAGEQFF
TGTGCCAGCAGTTTACGGGCCAGCGGGGGGGCGGGTGAGCAGTTCTTC
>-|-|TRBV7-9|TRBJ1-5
CASSLGGEGQPQHF
TGTGCCAGCAGCTTAGGGGGGGAAGGTCAGCCCCAGCATTTT
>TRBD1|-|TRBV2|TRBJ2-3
CASKKWTGAGDTQYF
TGTGCCAGCAAAAAATGGACAGGGGCTGGAGATACGCAGTATTTT
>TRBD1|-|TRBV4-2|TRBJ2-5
CASSQSSGQGKTQYF
TGTGCCAGCAGCCAGAGTTCGGGACAGGGAAAGACCCAGTACTTC
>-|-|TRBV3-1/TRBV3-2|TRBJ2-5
CASSHTRVETQYF
TGTGCCAGCAGCCACACAAGAGTAGAGACCCAGTACTTC
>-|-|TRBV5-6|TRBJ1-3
CASSLTQDTSGNTIYF
TGTGCCAGCAGCTTGACCCAGGACACCTCTGGAAACACCATATATTTT
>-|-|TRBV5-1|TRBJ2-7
CASSFRGPSYEQYF
TGCGCCAGCAGCTTCCGGGGGCCCTCCTACGAGCAGTACTTC
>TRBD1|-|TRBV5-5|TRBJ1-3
CASSLSGGRTGNTIYF
TGTGCCAGCAGCTTATCAGGGGGGCGGACTGGAAACACCATATATTTT
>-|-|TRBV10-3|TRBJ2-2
CAISEWGTNTGELFF
TGTGCCATCAGTGAATGGGGGACGAACACCGGGGAGCTGTTTTTT
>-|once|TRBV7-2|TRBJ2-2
CASSFTNTGELFF
TGTGCCAGCAGCTTTACGAACACCGGGGAGCTGTTTTTT
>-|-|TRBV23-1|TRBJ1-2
CASSFGTQGRPGYTF
TGCGCCAGCAGCTTTGGGACCCAGGGAAGACCTGGCTACACCTTC
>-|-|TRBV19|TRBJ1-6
CASSWGAPGAEGSPLHF
TGTGCCAGTAGTTGGGGGGCCCCCGGGGCCGAGGGCTCACCCCTCCACTTT
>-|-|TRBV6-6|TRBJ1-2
CASSPRQSLPYTF
TGTGCCAGCAGTCCTAGACAGTCCCTACCCTACACCTTC
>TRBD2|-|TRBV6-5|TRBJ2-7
CASRDFRGGDYEQYF
TGTGCCAGCCGAGACTTCCGGGGGGGTGACTACGAGCAGTACTTC
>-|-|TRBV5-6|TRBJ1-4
CASSFRSIATNEKLFF
TGTGCCAGCAGCTTCCGATCCATAGCAACTAATGAAAAACTGTTTTTT
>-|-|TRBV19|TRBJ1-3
CASMPSGNTIYF
TGTGCCAGTATGCCTTCTGGAAACACCATATATTTT
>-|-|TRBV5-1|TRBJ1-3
CASSLGGPTGNTIYF
TGCGCCAGCAGCTTGGGAGGTCCGACGGGAAACACCATATATTTT
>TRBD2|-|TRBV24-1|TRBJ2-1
CATSKGLAGFPSSYNEQFF
TGTGCCACCAGTAAGGGACTAGCGGGATTCCCGAGCTCCTACAATGAGCAGTTCTTC
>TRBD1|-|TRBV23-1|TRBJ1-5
CASPTPGQGMSNQPQHF
TGCGCCAGCCCGACTCCGGGACAGGGGATGAGCAATCAGCCCCAGCATTTT
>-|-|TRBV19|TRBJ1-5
CASERHGDRNQPQHF
TGTGCCAGTGAACGGCACGGGGACCGGAATCAGCCCCAGCATTTT
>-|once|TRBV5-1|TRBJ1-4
CASSLGPGEGEKLFF
TGCGCCAGCAGCTTGGGACCAGGAGAGGGTGAAAAACTGTTTTTT
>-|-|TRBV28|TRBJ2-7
CATGAPPSYEQYF
TGTGCCACAGGGGCCCCACCATCCTACGAGCAGTACTTC
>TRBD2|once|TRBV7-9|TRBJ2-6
CASSPRGGNGANVLTF
TGTGCCAGCAGCCCCCGGGGAGGGAATGGGGCCAACGTCCTGACTTTC
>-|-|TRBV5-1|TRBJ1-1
CASSPQVDRNTEAFF
TGCGCCAGCAGTCCGCAGGTGGATCGGAACACTGAAGCTTTCTTT
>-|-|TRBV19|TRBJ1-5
CASSTDSPYSNQPQHF
TGTGCCAGTAGTACCGACAGCCCGTATAGCAATCAGCCCCAGCATTTT
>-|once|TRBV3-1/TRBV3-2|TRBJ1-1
CASSKDHTEAFF
TGTGCCAGCAGCAAGGACCACACTGAAGCTTTCTTT
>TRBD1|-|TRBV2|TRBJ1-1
CASSWQGGTEAFF
TGTGCCAGCAGCTGGCAGGGGGGGACTGAAGCTTTCTTT